This T cell receptor beta chain emerged from a study of PD-L1 blockade in urothelial cancer. The assay was immunoSEQ multiplex PCR, and TCRdb's table has in-frame clones only and misses some. Of around 66,000 clones listed, around nine tenths are singletons. Time point of the sample: peripheral blood 6 weeks after treatment start. Disease in patients was locally advanced or metastatic urothelial carcinoma. Germline V gene data show CDR1 as MGHRA and CDR2 as YSYEKL. V shed 4 bases, J shed 7 bases, and the junction held 3 bases outside the gene matches. The CDR3 runs to 15 residues. The source is a man aged 60 to 69 with urothelial cancer. This material consisted of PBMCs, taken around atezolizumab (anti-PD-L1) treatment. The chain has TRBV4-1 and TRBJ2-1; 14 bases match TRBD2. In nucleotides, the CDR3 is TGCGCCAGCAGCCGCGGGACTAGCGGGAGTAATGAGCAGTTCTTC. Translating it yields CASSRGTSGSNEQFF.